This TCR beta chain was recovered during a study of pediatric ulcerative colitis. Blood was drawn at the time of colonoscopy. The CDR3 spans 13 residues. V lost 1 base and J 4 bases, leaving 6 bases between the germline ends. Germline CDR1 and CDR2: LNHDA and SQIVND (reference sequence). TCRdb keeps only in-frame clones here, not all; method: immunoSEQ multiplex PCR. Of about 36,000 clones in the sample, around 78% were seen once. The sequenced sample was blood. The chain employs TRBV19 and TRBJ2-3; D is undetermined. The clonotype comes from a girl aged 5 to 17 with moderate ulcerative colitis. The CDR3 loop reads CASSIVGPDTQYF. CDR3 coding DNA: TGTGCCAGTAGTATAGTTGGGCCAGATACGCAGTATTTT.